Each of the 16 T cell receptor beta chains below was sequenced from the same sample in a study of T cell repertoires in cytomegalovirus infection. TCRdb reprocessed the reads with MiXCR, giving one entry per CDR3 protein. The top ten hold 13% of the sample, which has 450,000 to 650,000 distinct CDR3 sequences, approximately 26% seen once. The sample was PBMCs. These receptors were taken from a human donor in good health (CMV status not recorded). Some clones in this sample may be carry-over from other donors' samples.

The genes are TRBV5-5 and TRBJ2-3; TRBD2 matches at 12 bases. The length of the CDR3 is 16 residues. With V trimmed by 2 bases and J by 6 bases, 7 bases remained unmatched. Germline V gene lookup returns CDR1 SGHKS and CDR2 YYEKEE (reference sequence). As DNA, the CDR3 is TGTGCCAGCAGCTTCCTACTAGCGGGAGGAGTGGATACGCAGTATTTT. Translation gives CASSFLLAGGVDTQYF.

This chain uses TRBV30 with TRBJ2-1; 12 positions agree with TRBD2. Trimming took 3 bases from V and 0 from J; bases not matched to a gene: 9. Germline V gene lookup returns CDR1 GTSNPN and CDR2 SVGIG (reference sequence). The CDR3 has 18 amino acids. The CDR3 sequence: CAWRILRLAGVSYNEQFF. In DNA, the CDR3 is TGTGCCTGGAGGATTCTTAGACTAGCGGGAGTCTCCTACAATGAGCAGTTCTTC. The whole variable domain, remainder taken from reference TRBV30 and TRBJ2-1, is SQTIHQWPATLVQPVGSPLSLECTVEGTSNPNLYWYRQAAGRGLQLLFYSVGIGQISSEVPQNLSASRPQDRQFILSSKKLLLSDSGFYLCAWRILRLAGVSYNEQFFGPGTRLTVL.

The table lists this clonotype with a few counts. The chain employs TRBV6-2 or TRBV6-3 and TRBJ1-2; TRBD1 matches at 10 bases. CDR3 length: 17 residues. Germline values: CDR1 MNHEY, CDR2 SVGEGT. The J segment lost 0 bases and the V segment lost 6 bases, leaving 10 bases of the junction unmatched. As DNA, the CDR3 is TGTGCCAGCAGGACCGGGACAGGGGCTTCCTCTAACTATGGCTACACCTTC. Its translation is CASRTGTGASSNYGYTF.

This clonotype has more than one count but fewer than ten. The V gene is TRBV30, the J gene TRBJ2-7; D perhaps matches TRBD1 (5 bases). The CDR3 runs 13 residues. From germline, CDR1 is GTSNPN and CDR2 SVGIG (reference sequence). The V end lost 3 bases, the J end lost 7 bases, and 16 bases lay between the germline ends. The CDR3 sequence: CAWRVQGGKEQYF. The CDR3 DNA reads TGTGCCTGGAGGGTTCAGGGTGGGAAGGAGCAGTACTTC.

This clonotype was seen a handful of times. The gene calls are TRBV14 and TRBJ2-1; tentatively, D is TRBD2 (5 bases). Per germline, CDR1 SGHDN and CDR2 FVKESK. Trimming cost V 0 bases and J 15 bases, with 15 bases left between them. The CDR3 loop spans 13 amino acids. The CDR3 loop reads CASSQEARASRFF. The CDR3 DNA follows: TGTGCCAGCAGCCAAGAAGCGCGGGCGTCTCGGTTCTTC.

This chain connects TRBV4-1 to TRBJ1-2; a possible D gene is TRBD1 (5 bases). Trimming took 8 bases from V and 2 from J, leaving 9 bases between them. Per germline, CDR1 MGHRA and CDR2 YSYEKL. This CDR3 has 12 amino acids. CDR3 DNA: TGCGCCAGCGGGGCAGTAAACTATGGCTACACCTTC. Protein sequence: CASGAVNYGYTF.

J is TRBJ2-5 and V is TRBV11-2, with a possible D match to TRBD2 (6 bases). The CDR3 has 15 amino acids. The germline V and J ends were trimmed by 5 bases and 1 base, with 14 bases remaining between them. Germline values: CDR1 SGHAT, CDR2 FQNNGV. The CDR3 bases are TGTGCCAGCAGCCCCAGGGCCGGGGGCCAAGAGACCCAGTACTTC. Translation gives CASSPRAGGQETQYF.

The chain links TRBV15 to TRBJ1-4, with D possibly matching TRBD1 (5 bases). The germline V gene has CDR1 LNHNV and CDR2 YYDKDF (reference sequence). The V and J ends lost 1 base and 5 bases respectively, with 26 bases between them. This CDR3 has 20 residues. The CDR3 spells CATSRGTGLWAPMRNEKLFF. The CDR3 bases are TGTGCCACCAGCAGAGGAACAGGCCTATGGGCCCCCATGAGGAATGAAAAACTGTTTTTT.

The rearrangement links TRBV24-1 to TRBJ2-1; D not certain. Germline V gene sequence: CDR1 KGHDR, CDR2 SFDVKD. The CDR3 is 17 residues long. V was clipped by 5 bases and J by 0 bases, with 16 bases between them. The CDR3 sequence: CATSARGAGGSYNEQFF. The CDR3 nucleotides are TGTGCCACCAGTGCTCGTGGCGCCGGTGGCTCCTACAATGAGCAGTTCTTC.

The V gene is TRBV4-3, the J gene TRBJ1-4, with D perhaps matching TRBD1 (6 bases). The V end lost 0 bases, the J end lost 7 bases, and 15 bases lay between the germline ends. CDR1 is LGHNA, CDR2 YSLEER, per germline. The CDR3 runs to 16 residues. CDR3 nucleotides: TGCGCCAGCAGCCAAGATCAAGGGACACGGGTTGAAAAACTGTTTTTT. This translates into CASSQDQGTRVEKLFF.

This clonotype has at least ten counts. The chain joins TRBV7-2 to TRBJ2-2; no clear D. The germline V and J ends were trimmed by 1 base and 0 bases, with 12 bases remaining between them. Germline assignment: CDR1 SGHTA and CDR2 FQGNSA. The CDR3 length is 17 residues. The CDR3 DNA reads as TGTGCCAGCAGCTTAGGTGTTAGTAATTCGAACACCGGGGAGCTGTTTTTT. It yields the protein CASSLGVSNSNTGELFF.

This clonotype was seen repeatedly, ten times or more. This sequence joins TRBV7-2 and TRBJ2-7; TRBD2 is a possible D gene (5 bases). The V and J ends lost 5 bases and 2 bases respectively, with 25 bases between them. The CDR3 extends over 18 amino acids. CDR1 SGHTA and CDR2 FQGNSA come from the germline V gene. CDR3 in amino acids: CASSTLPNRGIAAYEQYF. CDR3 sequence (DNA): TGTGCCAGCAGCACCCTTCCAAACCGGGGTATAGCTGCCTACGAGCAGTACTTC.

This clonotype was detected a few times. The J gene is TRBJ1-2, the V gene TRBV11-2, with D tentatively TRBD1 (6 bases). Germline V gene data show CDR1 as SGHAT and CDR2 as FQNNGV. The CDR3 covers 14 residues. The ends were cut back, 5 bases at V and 7 bases at J, with 17 bases in the middle. Written as DNA, the CDR3 is TGTGCCAGCAGCACTCTCCCCCACAGGGCTGGCTACACCTTC. Residues: CASSTLPHRAGYTF.

DNA of the CDR3: TGTGCCAGCAATTATATAATGGACAGGGTCGGTTCACCCCTCCACTTT. Its translation: CASNYIMDRVGSPLHF. The rearrangement uses TRBV6-5 and TRBJ1-6; 8 bases are a match to TRBD1. Germline lookup yields CDR1 MNHEY and CDR2 SVGAGI. Trimming took 7 bases from V and 9 from J; bases not matched to a gene: 14. The CDR3 is made up of 16 amino acids.

The rearrangement uses TRBV6-1 and TRBJ1-5, with 8 bases fitting TRBD1. The CDR3 runs 15 residues. V was clipped by 4 bases and J by 1 base; unmatched bases: 3. Looked up from germline, CDR1 is MNHNS and CDR2 is SASEGT. For the CDR3, the DNA is TGTGCCAGCAGTGGGGGGACAGGAAGCAATCAGCCCCAGCATTTT. It translates to CASSGGTGSNQPQHF.

The V and J genes are TRBV7-6 and TRBJ2-7; D is unresolved. Deletions cut 5 bases from V and 5 bases from J, with 16 bases between. The germline V gene has CDR1 SGHVS and CDR2 FNYEAQ. The CDR3 spans 14 residues. The CDR3 spells CASSHRTEPDEQYF. As DNA, the CDR3 is TGTGCCAGCAGCCACCGGACGGAGCCGGACGAGCAGTACTTC. Full variable domain (remainder filled in from reference TRBV7-6 and TRBJ2-7): GAGVSQSPRYKVTKRGQDVALRCDPISGHVSLYWYRQALGQGPEFLTYFNYEAQQDKSGLPNDRFSAERPEGSISTLTIQRTEQRDSAMYRCASSHRTEPDEQYFGPGTRLTVT.